One and the same sample provided the 18 T cell receptor beta chains below, sequenced in a study of response to subunit inactivated influenza vaccine. Using its own MiXCR run on the RT-PCR reads, TCRdb lists one record per CDR3 protein. The data show about 480,000 distinct CDR3 sequences, approximately 10% seen once. The input for sequencing was PBMCs from blood, taken roughly 45 days after vaccination. The source is a man between 45 and 60 years old who received an inactivated influenza vaccine.

This clonotype has a handful of counts. This chain links TRBV7-6 with TRBJ2-2; D may be TRBD1 (6 bases). V lost 5 bases to trimming and J lost 2 bases, with 15 bases between them. Germline V gene sequence: CDR1 SGHVS, CDR2 FNYEAQ. This CDR3 spans 16 amino acids. Here the CDR3 DNA reads TGTGCCAGCAGCATGCCGGGACACCGAAACACCGGGGAGCTGTTTTTT. This sequence encodes CASSMPGHRNTGELFF.

This chain uses TRBV7-2 with TRBJ2-5; the match to TRBD2 covers 15 bases. Germline assignment: CDR1 SGHTA and CDR2 FQGNSA. CDR3 length: 16 residues. V was pared by 4 bases and J by 4 bases, with 4 bases of the junction left unmatched. As DNA, the CDR3 is TGTGCCAGCAGCTCAGGGACTAGCGGGGGGAGAGAGACCCAGTACTTC. As protein: CASSSGTSGGRETQYF.

The chain combines TRBV11-2 with TRBJ2-7; TRBD1 aligns across 7 bases. This CDR3 comprises 11 residues. V shed 6 bases and J 6 bases; nucleotides not matched to a gene: 2. Germline CDR1 and CDR2: SGHAT and FQNNGV. The CDR3 protein is CASRDRAEQYF. The CDR3 DNA reads as TGTGCCAGCAGAGACAGGGCCGAGCAGTACTTC.

This clonotype occurred many times. This rearrangement joins TRBV6-1 to TRBJ2-2; perhaps TRBD2 as D (5 bases). Germline loops: CDR1 MNHNS, CDR2 SASEGT. Between the trimmed V and J ends, which lost 6 bases and 5 bases, there was a span of 10 bases. There are 13 residues in the CDR3. The CDR3 nucleotides read TGTGCCAGCAGGACCCGGGGTACCGGGGAGCTGTTTTTT. It specifies CASRTRGTGELFF.

The chain combines TRBV5-1 with TRBJ2-2, with a weak D call TRBD1 (5 bases). Per the germline V gene, CDR1 is SGHRS and CDR2 is YFSETQ. V lost 1 base, J lost 6 bases, and 13 bases lay in between. The CDR3 has 15 residues. The CDR3 region is CASSLLIKGAGELFF. In nucleotides, the CDR3 is TGCGCCAGCAGCTTGCTAATCAAAGGGGCCGGGGAGCTGTTTTTT.

A few counts support this clonotype. The V call is TRBV5-1, the J call TRBJ2-3, with 9 bases fitting TRBD2. V shed 3 bases, J shed 0 bases, and the junction held 8 bases outside the gene matches. The CDR3 totals 17 residues. Germline-derived CDR1 and CDR2 are SGHRS and YFSETQ. In DNA form, the CDR3 reads TGCGCCAGCAGCTCATTTTCGACTAGCGGTAGCACAGATACGCAGTATTTT. As protein: CASSSFSTSGSTDTQYF.

The CDR3 protein is CASSPRGLNTEAFF. Here the CDR3 DNA reads TGTGCCAGCAGCCCGAGGGGTCTGAACACTGAAGCTTTCTTT. The J gene is TRBJ1-1, the V gene TRBV7-9; TRBD1 is a possible D gene (5 bases). V lost 5 bases and J 0 bases, leaving 10 bases between the germline ends. The germline gives CDR1 SEHNR, CDR2 FQNEAQ (reference sequence). The CDR3 runs to 14 residues.

The table lists this clonotype with many counts. The chain recombines TRBV20-1 with TRBJ2-1; 9 bases are a match to TRBD2. The trim removed 3 bases at V and 7 bases at J, leaving 7 bases unmatched. The CDR3 consists of 14 residues. CDR1 and CDR2 from the germline V gene are DFQATT and SNEGSKA (reference sequence). For the CDR3, the DNA is TGCAGTGCTAGTGACGCTAGCGGGGCTAATGAGCAGTTCTTC. Its translation is CSASDASGANEQFF.

This clonotype was seen a few times. The V call is TRBV7-9, the J call TRBJ2-3; no clear D gene. Trimming took off 4 bases at V and 8 bases at J, with 10 bases between the two ends. CDR3 length: 12 amino acids. Germline V gives CDR1 SEHNR, CDR2 FQNEAQ (reference sequence). This CDR3 is CASSYSGGTQYF. DNA of the CDR3: TGTGCCAGCAGCTATTCGGGCGGTACGCAGTATTTT.

This clonotype was found a few times. The chain links TRBV20-1 to TRBJ1-1, with unresolved D. V dropped 1 base and J dropped 0 bases, with 9 bases sitting between them. Germline CDR1 DFQATT, CDR2 SNEGSKA (reference sequence). The CDR3 runs to 14 residues. The CDR3 is CSARVSVMNTEAFF. The CDR3 nucleotides are TGCAGTGCTAGAGTGTCAGTAATGAACACTGAAGCTTTCTTT.

In this sample, this clonotype turned up a few times. The CDR3 is CASSLELGQGTDTQYF. The CDR3 region has the DNA TGTGCCAGCAGCTTAGAGCTTGGGCAGGGCACAGATACGCAGTATTTT. The gene calls are TRBV7-6 and TRBJ2-3; no clear D gene. The CDR3 has 16 residues. Deletions cut 1 base from V and 1 base from J, with 12 bases between. The germline V gene encodes CDR1 SGHVS and CDR2 FNYEAQ.

V usage is TRBV7-9 and J usage is TRBJ1-1; D possibly corresponds to TRBD1 (5 bases). The V end was cut by 5 bases, the J end by 7 bases, with 14 bases between. This CDR3 has 13 amino acids. The germline CDR1 and CDR2 sequences are SEHNR and FQNEAQ (reference sequence). The CDR3 region has the DNA TGTGCCAGCAGCCAGGGACTTTTAGATGAAGCTTTCTTT. Amino acid sequence: CASSQGLLDEAFF.

The rearrangement links TRBV9 to TRBJ2-5, with a possible D match to TRBD1 (6 bases). V was shortened by 0 bases and J by 2 bases, with 11 bases between the two germline ends. Germline V lookup: CDR1 SGDLS, CDR2 YYNGEE. The CDR3 is 15 residues long. DNA of the CDR3: TGTGCCAGCAGCGTAGGTTGGGGGCAGCAAGAGACCCAGTACTTC. Translated: CASSVGWGQQETQYF.

The chain couples TRBV7-2 to TRBJ2-2; D may be TRBD1 (5 bases). Germline-derived CDR1 and CDR2 are SGHTA and FQGNSA. Trimming removed 5 bases at V and 9 bases at J, with 13 bases between. The CDR3 runs to 13 residues. The CDR3 bases are TGTGCCAGCAGCAACCGTCAGGGAAGGGAGCTGTTTTTT. Its translation is CASSNRQGRELFF. Complete variable domain (other parts from reference TRBV7-2 and TRBJ2-2): GAGVSQSPSNKVTEKGKDVELRCDPISGHTALYWYRQSLGQGLEFLIYFQGNSAPDKSGLPSDRFSAERTGGSVSTLTIQRTQQEDSAVYLCASSNRQGRELFFGEGSRLTVL.

There are a few counts of this clonotype. The chain recombines TRBV7-2 with TRBJ2-5; D remains ambiguous. V was cut by 6 bases and J by 2 bases, with 4 bases left in between. Germline V gene sequence: CDR1 SGHTA, CDR2 FQGNSA. CDR3 length equals 11 residues. The CDR3 loop reads CASRKQETQYF. As DNA, the CDR3 is TGTGCCAGCAGAAAACAAGAGACCCAGTACTTC.

This clonotype was recorded a few times. This chain joins TRBV7-8 and TRBJ2-7, with D maybe TRBD2 (5 bases). This CDR3 comprises 15 residues. Trimming left V 1 base short and J 0 bases short, with 10 bases between. Germline CDR1 SGHVS, CDR2 FQNEAQ. Here the CDR3 DNA reads TGTGCCAGCAGCTTAGAAATAGGACTCTCCTACGAGCAGTACTTC. This encodes CASSLEIGLSYEQYF.

This clonotype was counted a few times. This sequence joins TRBV20-1 and TRBJ2-5; no clear D gene. Germline V gene data show CDR1 as DFQATT and CDR2 as SNEGSKA (reference sequence). CDR3 size: 11 residues. V lost 5 bases, J lost 1 base, and 5 bases lay in between. The CDR3 sequence: CSAGTQETQYF. The CDR3 bases are TGCAGTGCTGGAACCCAAGAGACCCAGTACTTC.

This clonotype occurred a few times. The rearrangement links TRBV3-1 to TRBJ2-5; the D gene could be TRBD1 or TRBD2 (5 bases each). The germline gives CDR1 LGHDT, CDR2 YNNKEL (reference sequence). V lost 4 bases and J lost 3, with 9 bases in between. This CDR3 region has 13 residues. CDR3 loop: CASSRRGEETQYF. The CDR3 bases are TGTGCCAGCAGCCGAAGGGGAGAAGAGACCCAGTACTTC.